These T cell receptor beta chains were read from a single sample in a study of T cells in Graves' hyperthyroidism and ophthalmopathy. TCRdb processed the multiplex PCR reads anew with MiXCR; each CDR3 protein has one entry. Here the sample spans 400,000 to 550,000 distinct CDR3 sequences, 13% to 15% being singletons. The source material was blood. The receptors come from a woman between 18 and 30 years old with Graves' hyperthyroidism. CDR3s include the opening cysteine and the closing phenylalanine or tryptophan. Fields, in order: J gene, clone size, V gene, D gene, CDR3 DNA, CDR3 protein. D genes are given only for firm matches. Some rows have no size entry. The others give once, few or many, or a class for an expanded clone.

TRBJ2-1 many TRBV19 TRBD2 TGTGCCAGTAGTATGACGGGAGGAGGGGAGCAGTTCTTC CASSMTGGGEQFF
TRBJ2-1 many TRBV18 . TGTGCCAGCTCACCACGGCTCGGGAGAGGCACCTACAATGAGCAGTTCTTC CASSPRLGRGTYNEQFF
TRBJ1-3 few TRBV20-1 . TGCAGTGCTAGCCGCTCCGTACCTGGAAACACCATATATTTT CSASRSVPGNTIYF
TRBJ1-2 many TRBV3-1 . TGTGCCAGCAGCCCCGGAGGGGATGGCTACACCTTC CASSPGGDGYTF
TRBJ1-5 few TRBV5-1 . TGCGCCAGCAGCAGCGGGGGGTTGGACAACCAGCCCCAGCATTTT CASSSGGLDNQPQHF
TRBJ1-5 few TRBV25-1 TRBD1 TGTGCCAGCAGTGGTCAACAGGGGCCTAATCAGCCCCAGCATTTT CASSGQQGPNQPQHF
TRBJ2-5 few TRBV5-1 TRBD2 TGCGCCAGCAGCTTGGACGTAGCGGGAGCTGACGGAGAGACCCAGTACTTC CASSLDVAGADGETQYF
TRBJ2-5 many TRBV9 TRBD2 TGTGCCAGCAGCGTCGGGGTAGCGGGATATGGGACCCAGTACTTC CASSVGVAGYGTQYF
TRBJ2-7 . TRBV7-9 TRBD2 TGTGCCAGCAGCTTAAGAACTAGCGGGATCTGGTACGAGCAGTACTTC CASSLRTSGIWYEQYF
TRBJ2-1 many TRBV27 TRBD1 TGTGCCAGCGGCCCCCTCGGGACAGGGATCTACAATGAGCAGTTCTTC CASGPLGTGIYNEQFF
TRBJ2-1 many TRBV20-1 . TGCAGTGCTAGAAGGAGGATCGGCGACAATGAGCAGTTCTTC CSARRRIGDNEQFF
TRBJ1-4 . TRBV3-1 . TGTGCCAGCAGCCGTAAACTGGTGGGGAGCGATGAAAAACTGTTTTTT CASSRKLVGSDEKLFF
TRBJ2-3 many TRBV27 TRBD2 TGTGCCAGCAGTTTAGTGGGACTAGCGGGAGCAGATACGCAGTATTTT CASSLVGLAGADTQYF
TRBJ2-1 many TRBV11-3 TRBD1 TGTGCCAGCAGCTTAGACCCGGGACAGGGAGCCTACAATGAGCAGTTCTTC CASSLDPGQGAYNEQFF
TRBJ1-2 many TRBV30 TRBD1 TGTGCCTGGAGTCCACCGGACAGGGGGGCCTATGGCTACACCTTC CAWSPPDRGAYGYTF
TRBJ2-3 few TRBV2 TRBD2 TGTGCCAGCAGTGAGCGGGGCGGGAGGGGTACAGATACGCAGTATTTT CASSERGGRGTDTQYF
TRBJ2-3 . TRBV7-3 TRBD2 TGTGCCAGCAGCTTCGCCGGGACTAGGGTCTCAGATACGCAGTATTTT CASSFAGTRVSDTQYF